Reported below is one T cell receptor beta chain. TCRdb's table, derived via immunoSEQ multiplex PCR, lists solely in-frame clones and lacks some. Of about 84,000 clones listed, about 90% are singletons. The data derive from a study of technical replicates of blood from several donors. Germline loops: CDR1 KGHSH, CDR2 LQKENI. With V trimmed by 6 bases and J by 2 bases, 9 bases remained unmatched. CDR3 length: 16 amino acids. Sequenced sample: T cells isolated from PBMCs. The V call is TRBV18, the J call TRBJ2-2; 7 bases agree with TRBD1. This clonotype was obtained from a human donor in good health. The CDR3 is CASSLLGGKNTGELFF. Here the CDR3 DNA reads TGTGCCAGCTCTCTTTTAGGGGGCAAAAACACCGGGGAGCTGTTTTTT.